A selection of T cell receptor beta chains follows, all from one sample in a study of PD-L1 blockade in urothelial cancer. Clones were read by immunoSEQ multiplex PCR, and TCRdb kept only the in-frame ones, dropping some. The table shows some 66,000 clones, with approximately 83% occurring only once. Sequencing used PBMCs, obtained around atezolizumab (anti-PD-L1) treatment. The receptor source for this set is a man aged 55 to 69 with urothelial cancer. The CDR3 runs from the conserved cysteine through the conserved F or W. D genes are given only for firm matches. Not all rows give a size; the values are once, few, many and, for expanded clones, a class.

v_call	j_call	clone_size	d_call	cdr3_nt	cdr3_aa
TRBV28	TRBJ2-5	.	TRBD1	TGTGCCAGCAGTTTAGGGGGACAGAGAGGAGAGACCCAGTACTTC	CASSLGGQRGETQYF
TRBV6-5	TRBJ2-6	.	TRBD1	TGTGCCAGCAGAAGGGACAGCTCAAGCGTCCTGACTTTC	CASRRDSSSVLTF
TRBV18	TRBJ2-1	few	.	TGTGCCAGCTCATCTTCAGGGGAACGAAATGAGCAGTTCTTC	CASSSSGERNEQFF
TRBV6-5	TRBJ2-5	.	TRBD2	TGTGCCAGCAGTTATAAAAGGGAGGGGGAGACCCAGTACTTC	CASSYKREGETQYF
TRBV11-3	TRBJ2-1	.	.	TGTGCCAGCAGCTTGCGGCAACCCGACCCCAATGAGCAGTTCTTC	CASSLRQPDPNEQFF
TRBV19	TRBJ1-1	.	TRBD1	TGTGCCAGTAGTCTTCGAGACGGGACAGCTAACACTGAAGCTTTCTTT	CASSLRDGTANTEAFF
TRBV7-9	TRBJ2-3	.	TRBD2	TGTGCCAGCAGCTGGGGGACTAGCGGGGGAGATACGCAGTATTTT	CASSWGTSGGDTQYF
TRBV7-9	TRBJ1-1	.	.	TGTGCCAGCAGCCTCTCAGGGAACACTGAAGCTTTCTTT	CASSLSGNTEAFF
TRBV5-6	TRBJ2-1	.	TRBD1	TGTGCCAGCAGCCGATCCGGGACAGGGGGCCGGAATGAGCAGTTCTTC	CASSRSGTGGRNEQFF
TRBV7-6	TRBJ1-1	.	TRBD1	TGTGCCAGCAGCGTAATAGGGGACAGGTCTGAAGCTTTCTTT	CASSVIGDRSEAFF
TRBV7-8	TRBJ2-7	.	TRBD1	TGTGCCAGCAGCTTAGCTCTGCCGGGACAGATGGTCTACGAGCAGTACTTC	CASSLALPGQMVYEQYF
TRBV5-1	TRBJ2-1	.	TRBD2	TGCGCCAGCAGCCAGACTAGCGGGGGGTACAATGAGCAGTTCTTC	CASSQTSGGYNEQFF
TRBV30	TRBJ1-1	.	.	TGTGCCTGGAGTCCCAATACCGGAGGGGCTTTCTTT	CAWSPNTGGAFF
TRBV29-1	TRBJ1-1	.	TRBD1	TGCAGCGTTTCCGGGACAGGGGGCATGAACACTGAAGCTTTCTTT	CSVSGTGGMNTEAFF
TRBV10-3	TRBJ1-2	once	.	TGTGCCATCAGTGAGTCAGGCAGGGATCGTATGCGCTACACCTTC	CAISESGRDRMRYTF
TRBV6-5	TRBJ1-1	.	.	TGTGCCAGTACAGCGAACACTGAAGCTTTCTTT	CASTANTEAFF
TRBV6-5	TRBJ1-5	few	.	TGTGCCAGCAGTTACTCGAAAGTTGGGGCCCAGCCCCAGCATTTT	CASSYSKVGAQPQHF
TRBV5-1	TRBJ2-2	.	.	TGCGCCAGCAGCTTGGCCGGGGGAGTCAGGGAGGCGACCGGGGAGCTGTTTTTT	CASSLAGGVREATGELFF
TRBV10-1	TRBJ2-5	.	.	TGCGCCAGCAGCGGTAGTTTACAAGAGACCCAGTACTTC	CASSGSLQETQYF
TRBV4-2	TRBJ2-5	.	TRBD2	TGTGCCAGCAGCCCCATCCCTAGCGGGGTCCAAGAGACCCAGTACTTC	CASSPIPSGVQETQYF
TRBV5-1	TRBJ1-1	.	.	TGCGCCAGCAGCTTGGATGGGAGGAACACTGAAGCTTTCTTT	CASSLDGRNTEAFF
TRBV19	TRBJ1-5	.	.	TGTGCCAGTAGTAACCGTTGGGGGGAATCATCCCAGCATTTT	CASSNRWGESSQHF
TRBV21-1	TRBJ2-7	.	.	TGTGCCAGCAACCTCGCGGGGCAGTGGAGCTCCTACGAGCAGTACTTC	CASNLAGQWSSYEQYF
TRBV7-8	TRBJ1-2	.	TRBD1	TGTGCCAGCAGCTTAGGGGGGACAGGGGGAGGCGGCTACACCTTC	CASSLGGTGGGGYTF
TRBV4-3	TRBJ1-1	.	.	TGCGCCAGCAGCCAAGAAGGAGGACCGGGGGACGGGAACACTGAAGCTTTCTTT	CASSQEGGPGDGNTEAFF
TRBV19	TRBJ1-2	.	TRBD1	TGTGCCAGTAGGACGGACAGGGGGCGTAAGGCTAACTATGGCTACACCTTC	CASRTDRGRKANYGYTF
TRBV28	TRBJ2-1	.	TRBD1	TGTGCCAGCACCCGAGGGGGACAGGGAAGATTTGAGCAGTTCTTC	CASTRGGQGRFEQFF
TRBV11-3	TRBJ2-7	few	.	TGTGCCAGCAGCTTTAGGTCGGACACCTACGAGCAGTACTTC	CASSFRSDTYEQYF
TRBV4-3	TRBJ2-5	.	.	TGCGCCAGCAGCCAAGCTGGGGGCCGGGGAGGGGAGACCCAGTACTTC	CASSQAGGRGGETQYF
TRBV7-2	TRBJ2-1	.	TRBD1	TGTGCCAGCAGCACCTACAGGGGGAGCTCCTACAATGAGCAGTTCTTC	CASSTYRGSSYNEQFF
TRBV11-3	TRBJ1-6	.	TRBD1	TGTGCCAGCAGCAGACAGGGGGTTTCACCCCTCCACTTT	CASSRQGVSPLHF
TRBV28	TRBJ1-5	.	.	TGTGCCAGCAAGGAGGGAGATCAGCCCCAGCATTTT	CASKEGDQPQHF
TRBV19	TRBJ1-4	.	.	TGTGCCAGTAGTGGGGGATGGACTAGGGTTGAAAAACTGTTTTTT	CASSGGWTRVEKLFF
TRBV7-2	TRBJ1-2	.	TRBD1	TGTGCCAGCAGCTTGATGACAGGGTATGGCTACACCTTC	CASSLMTGYGYTF
TRBV10-2	TRBJ2-3	.	TRBD2	TGCGCCAGCAGTGAAGGCGGGGGGGCTCAAGATACGCAGTATTTT	CASSEGGGAQDTQYF
TRBV11-2	TRBJ2-3	.	TRBD2	TGTGCCAGCAGCTGGGGACTAGACACAGATACGCAGTATTTT	CASSWGLDTDTQYF
TRBV28	TRBJ2-7	.	.	TGTGCCAGCAGTTTGGGGTTGCTAGCCGGGTCCTACGAGCAGTACTTC	CASSLGLLAGSYEQYF
TRBV27	TRBJ2-3	once	.	TGTGCCAGCAGCCAGGTGTTCGGTACGCAGTATTTT	CASSQVFGTQYF
TRBV7-9	TRBJ2-5	.	.	TGTGCCAGCAGCTTGGAGGGCCTGGGGGAGACCCAGTACTTC	CASSLEGLGETQYF